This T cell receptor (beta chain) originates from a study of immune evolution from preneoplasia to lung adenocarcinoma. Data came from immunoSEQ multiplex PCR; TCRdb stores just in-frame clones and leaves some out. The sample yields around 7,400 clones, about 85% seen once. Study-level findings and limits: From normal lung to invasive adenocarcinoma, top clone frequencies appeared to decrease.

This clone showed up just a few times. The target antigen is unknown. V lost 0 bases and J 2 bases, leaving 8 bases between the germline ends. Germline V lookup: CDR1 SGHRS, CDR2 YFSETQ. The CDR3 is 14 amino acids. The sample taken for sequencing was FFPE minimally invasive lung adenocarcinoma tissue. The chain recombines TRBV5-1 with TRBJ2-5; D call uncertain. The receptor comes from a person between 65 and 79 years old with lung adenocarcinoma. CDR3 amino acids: CASSLVLNQETQYF. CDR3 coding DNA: TGCGCCAGCAGCTTGGTGCTGAATCAAGAGACCCAGTACTTC. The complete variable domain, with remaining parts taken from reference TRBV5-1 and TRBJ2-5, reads KAGVTQTPRYLIKTRGQQVTLSCSPISGHRSVSWYQQTPGQGLQFLFEYFSETQRNKGNFPGRFSGRQFSNSRSEMNVSTLELGDSALYLCASSLVLNQETQYFGPGTRLLVL.